One and the same sample provided the 21 T cell receptor beta chains below, sequenced in a study of cytomegalovirus exposure and HLA in healthy donors. PCR used 60 Vbeta primers and 13 Jbeta primers. TCRdb's copy holds only in-frame clones and misses some; the assay was immunoSEQ multiplex PCR. Found here are 150,000 to 200,000 clones, 80% of them singletons; the top ten hold roughly 10%. The material sequenced was PBMCs. The receptor source for this set is a man between 18 and 29 years old in good health and CMV-seropositive.

Note on this clone: This sample also contains other DNA sequences that code for the same CDR3. The rearrangement joins TRBV7-9 to TRBJ2-1; 8 positions match TRBD2. The CDR3 covers 13 residues. Germline-derived CDR1 and CDR2 are SEHNR and FQNEAQ (reference sequence). J lost 6 bases, V lost 5 bases, and 3 bases had no gene match. CDR3 nucleotides: TGTGCCAGCAGCAGCGCGGGGGGCAATGAGCAGTTCTTC. Encoded protein: CASSSAGGNEQFF.

V and J are TRBV6-5 and TRBJ1-5; possible D gene TRBD1, 6 bases. CDR3 size: 13 residues. Trimming removed 5 bases at V and 5 bases at J, with 10 bases between. From germline, CDR1 is MNHEY and CDR2 SVGAGI. The CDR3 sequence: CASSDRFDQPQHF. For the CDR3, the DNA is TGTGCCAGCAGTGACAGGTTTGATCAGCCCCAGCATTTT.

Turning to this clone: At one end the junction does not follow the germline gene, possibly because of a read error. The chain has TRBV7-9 and TRBJ2-7; D not resolved. Germline CDR1 and CDR2: SEHNR and FQNEAQ (reference sequence). The CDR3 loop spans 12 amino acids. The CDR3 region is CSSSLVTYEQYF. The CDR3 coding sequence is TGTTCCAGCAGCTTAGTTACCTACGAGCAGTACTTC. Drawing the rest from reference TRBV7-9 and TRBJ2-7, the complete variable domain is DTGVSQNPRHKITKRGQNVTFRCDPISEHNRLYWYRQTLGQGPEFLTYFQNEAQLEKSRLLSDRFSAERPKGSFSTLEIQRTEQGDSAMYLCSSSLVTYEQYFGPGTRLTVT.

J is TRBJ1-5 and V is TRBV4-2; D unclear. The V and J ends lost 1 base and 8 bases respectively, with 12 bases between them. The CDR3 spans 14 residues. Germline lookup yields CDR1 LGHNA and CDR2 YNFKEQ. The CDR3 sequence is CASSQGMTGEPQHF. The CDR3 coding sequence is TGTGCCAGCAGCCAAGGCATGACCGGGGAGCCCCAGCATTTT.

The rearrangement links TRBV19 to TRBJ1-2, with no clear D. CDR1 and CDR2 from the germline V gene are LNHDA and SQIVND (reference sequence). Trimming took off 3 bases at V and 4 bases at J, with 9 bases between the two ends. The CDR3 totals 13 residues. DNA for the CDR3: TGTGCCAGTAGTATCAGGAAACCCTATGGCTACACCTTC. Its protein is CASSIRKPYGYTF.

The chain uses TRBV9 and TRBJ2-5, with D tentatively TRBD2 (7 bases). The CDR3 spans 15 residues. Trimming took off 4 bases at V and 1 base at J, with 14 bases between the two ends. The germline CDR1 and CDR2 sequences are SGDLS and YYNGEE. CDR3 residues: CASSPLGGAQETQYF. In DNA, the CDR3 is TGTGCCAGCAGCCCCCTAGGGGGGGCCCAAGAGACCCAGTACTTC.

The chain is built from TRBV5-1 and TRBJ1-1; D is unresolved. The germline V gene encodes CDR1 SGHRS and CDR2 YFSETQ. Between the trimmed V and J ends, which lost 3 bases and 5 bases, there was a span of 14 bases. The CDR3 loop spans 14 amino acids. The CDR3 spells CASSSTSGGTEAFF. For the CDR3, the DNA is TGCGCCAGCAGCTCGACGTCGGGAGGGACTGAAGCTTTCTTT.

The V gene is TRBV4-2, the J gene TRBJ1-2; D might be TRBD1 (5 bases). This CDR3 is 14 amino acids long. With 4 bases removed from V and 2 bases from J, the gap between germline ends came to 11 bases. Germline V gene lookup returns CDR1 LGHNA and CDR2 YNFKEQ. CDR3 loop: CASSPSGGNYGYTF. Here the CDR3 DNA reads TGTGCCAGCAGCCCTTCGGGGGGAAACTATGGCTACACCTTC.

This chain links TRBV9 with TRBJ2-1, with 12 bases fitting TRBD2. Germline V CDR1 and CDR2: SGDLS, YYNGEE. The CDR3 runs 16 residues. Unmatched junction bases numbered 8, after V lost 0 bases and J lost 10 bases. CDR3 nucleotide sequence: TGTGCCAGCAGCGTAGGGTCAGCACTAGCGGGGGGAGAGCAGTTCTTC. Amino acid sequence: CASSVGSALAGGEQFF.

This chain links TRBV6-6 with TRBJ2-7; D remains ambiguous. CDR1 is MNHNY, CDR2 SVGAGI, per germline (reference sequence). Trimming took 0 bases from V and 2 from J, leaving 5 bases between them. This CDR3 region has 13 residues. The CDR3 bases are TGTGCCAGCAGTTACTCGAACACCTACGAGCAGTACTTC. This gives the protein CASSYSNTYEQYF.

This clone turned up a few times. The V call is TRBV4-3, the J call TRBJ1-3; a weak D match, TRBD1 (6 bases). CDR3 length: 16 amino acids. V was trimmed by 1 base and J by 0 bases, leaving 10 bases between them. In germline, CDR1 is LGHNA, CDR2 YSLEER. The CDR3 bases are TGCGCCAGCAGCCAAGCAACAGGGTACTCTGGAAACACCATATATTTT. It translates to CASSQATGYSGNTIYF.

This chain joins TRBV29-1 and TRBJ1-2, with TRBD1 identical over 7 bases. The CDR3 runs to 13 residues. With V trimmed by 6 bases and J by 8 bases, 12 bases remained unmatched. From germline, CDR1 is SQVTM and CDR2 ANQGSEA. CDR3 in amino acids: CSVGPKGAGGYTF. The CDR3 coding sequence is TGCAGCGTAGGTCCTAAGGGGGCTGGCGGCTACACCTTC.

This clone was detected only once. J is TRBJ1-1 and V is TRBV2, with D possibly TRBD1 on 6 matching bases. CDR1 is SNHLY, CDR2 FYNNEI, per germline. V lost 10 bases and J 2 bases, leaving 17 bases between the germline ends. The CDR3 loop spans 14 amino acids. The CDR3 DNA reads TGTGCCACTAGTTACCCGGGACAAAACACTGAAGCTTTCTTT. It is translated as CATSYPGQNTEAFF.

This clone was observed a handful of times. The J gene is TRBJ1-1, the V gene TRBV29-1; 7 bases match TRBD1. Germline loops: CDR1 SQVTM, CDR2 ANQGSEA. Losses at the gene ends were 8 bases for V and 11 bases for J; bases not matched to a gene: 17. The CDR3 sequence is 13 residues long. In nucleotides, the CDR3 is TGCAGCTTCAACCCCGAGGGGGCGCGTGGGGCTTTCTTT. It translates to CSFNPEGARGAFF.

The chain couples TRBV28 to TRBJ2-7, with a possible D match to TRBD2 (5 bases). V was pared by 4 bases and J by 3 bases, with 10 bases between. The CDR3 is 13 residues long. Germline lookup yields CDR1 MDHEN and CDR2 SYDVKM. The CDR3 spells CASSSGVFYEQYF. CDR3 nucleotides: TGTGCCAGCAGTTCCGGGGTATTCTACGAGCAGTACTTC.

V gene TRBV6-5 combines with J gene TRBJ1-2; tentatively, D is TRBD1 (6 bases). Germline V lookup: CDR1 MNHEY, CDR2 SVGAGI. The CDR3 totals 14 residues. V shed 5 bases and J shed 3 bases, with 13 bases lying between them. The CDR3 sequence: CASSQDRPYYGYTF. CDR3 coding DNA: TGTGCCAGCAGTCAGGACAGACCCTACTATGGCTACACCTTC.

The genes are TRBV5-5 and TRBJ1-5, with 7 nucleotides matching TRBD1. CDR1 and CDR2 (germline): SGHKS, YYEKEE (reference sequence). The ends lost 0 bases at V and 3 bases at J; junction bases unmatched: 12. This CDR3 region has 18 residues. The CDR3 nucleotides read TGTGCCAGCAGCTTGGAGCCGACAGGGTGGGGGTCCAATCAGCCCCAGCATTTT. Translated, it gives CASSLEPTGWGSNQPQHF.

This chain connects TRBV15 to TRBJ2-2; TRBD2 is a possible D gene (6 bases). This CDR3 contains 16 residues. Deletions cut 1 base from V and 4 bases from J, with 13 bases between. In germline, CDR1 is LNHNV, CDR2 YYDKDF (reference sequence). The DNA of the CDR3 is TGTGCCACCAGCAGAGGAATGGCGGGGATCACCGGGGAGCTGTTTTTT. This translates into CATSRGMAGITGELFF.

The rearrangement joins TRBV7-9 to TRBJ2-1, with 9 bases identical to TRBD1. The CDR3 loop spans 14 amino acids. Germline CDR1 reads SEHNR; CDR2 reads FQNEAQ (reference sequence). The junction had 8 bases not matched to a gene; V was cut back by 6 bases and J by 8 bases. The CDR3 protein is CASRSGQGPDEQFF. The CDR3 nucleotides are TGTGCCAGCAGGTCCGGACAGGGGCCGGATGAGCAGTTCTTC.

This clone showed up just a few times. V usage is TRBV5-6 and J usage is TRBJ1-1; TRBD1 agrees at 7 bases. Germline CDR1 reads SGHDT; CDR2 reads YYEEEE. The CDR3 spans 16 residues. V was clipped by 2 bases and J by 4 bases; unmatched bases: 11. CDR3 nucleotide sequence: TGTGCCAGCAGCTTCCTCGGGGGACAGTTTCGCACTGAAGCTTTCTTT. Translation gives CASSFLGGQFRTEAFF.

This clone was seen once. The chain has TRBV12-5 and TRBJ1-5; D possibly corresponds to TRBD1 (5 bases). Germline values: CDR1 LGHNT, CDR2 FRNRAP. Trimming pared 7 bases from V and 2 bases from J, leaving 15 bases between. This CDR3 is 15 amino acids long. CDR3 sequence: CASAPGNSGNQPQHF. The CDR3 nucleotides read TGTGCTAGTGCCCCAGGGAATTCCGGCAATCAGCCCCAGCATTTT.